This record looks at one T cell receptor beta chain sequence and its context. The antigen remains undetermined. This entry comes from a study of T cell responses to AZD1222 COVID-19 vaccine. Across the study: Second-dose schedules of about 4 or about 12 weeks were combined. Overall study results and limits: CD4 TCRs associated with vaccination spanned spike, dominating at 160-218 and 743-854. Donors were chiefly white British, with a greater number of females, and clonal diversity was perhaps underestimated.

V was shortened by 6 bases and J by 4 bases, with 10 bases between the two germline ends. In germline, CDR1 is DFQATT, CDR2 SNEGSKA (reference sequence). This CDR3 has 11 residues. Profiling relied on immunoSEQ multiplex PCR, and the TCRdb table lists in-frame clones only, not all of them. The sample lists more than 150,000 clones, roughly 94% seen once, with approximately 0.69% in the top ten. V gene TRBV20-1 combines with J gene TRBJ2-7; D remains ambiguous. Sequencing used peripheral blood, obtained on day 0 of AZD1222 vaccination. This clonotype was obtained from an adult in good health. CDR3 bases: TGCAGTGCCCTCAGCTCATACGAGCAGTACTTC. Its protein product is CSALSSYEQYF.